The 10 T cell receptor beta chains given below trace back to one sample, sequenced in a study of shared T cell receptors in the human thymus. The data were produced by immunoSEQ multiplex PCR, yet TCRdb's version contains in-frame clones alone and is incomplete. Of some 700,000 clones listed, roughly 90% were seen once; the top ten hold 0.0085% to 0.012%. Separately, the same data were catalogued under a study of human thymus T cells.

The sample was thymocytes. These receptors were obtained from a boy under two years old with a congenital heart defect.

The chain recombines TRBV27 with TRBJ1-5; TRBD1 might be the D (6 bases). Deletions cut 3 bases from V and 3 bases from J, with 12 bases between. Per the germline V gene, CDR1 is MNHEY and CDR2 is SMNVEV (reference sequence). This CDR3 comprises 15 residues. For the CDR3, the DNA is TGTGCCAGCAGTTTCGCGCCAGGGGCCAATCAGCCCCAGCATTTT. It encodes CASSFAPGANQPQHF.

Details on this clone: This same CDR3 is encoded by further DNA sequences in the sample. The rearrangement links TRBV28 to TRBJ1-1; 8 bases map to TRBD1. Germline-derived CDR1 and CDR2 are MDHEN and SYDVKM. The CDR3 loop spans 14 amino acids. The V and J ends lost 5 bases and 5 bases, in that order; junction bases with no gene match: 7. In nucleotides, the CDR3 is TGTGCCAGCAGTCCTGGACAGGGTAAAACTGAAGCTTTCTTT. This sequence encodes CASSPGQGKTEAFF.

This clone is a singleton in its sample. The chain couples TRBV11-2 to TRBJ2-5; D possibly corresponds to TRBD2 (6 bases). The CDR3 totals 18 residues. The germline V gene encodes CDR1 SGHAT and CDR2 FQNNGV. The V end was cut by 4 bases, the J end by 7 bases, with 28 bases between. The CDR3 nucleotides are TGTGCCAGCAGCTCCCCACTGCGGGGAGCGATTCTCTCGGGGACCCAGTACTTC. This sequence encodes CASSSPLRGAILSGTQYF.

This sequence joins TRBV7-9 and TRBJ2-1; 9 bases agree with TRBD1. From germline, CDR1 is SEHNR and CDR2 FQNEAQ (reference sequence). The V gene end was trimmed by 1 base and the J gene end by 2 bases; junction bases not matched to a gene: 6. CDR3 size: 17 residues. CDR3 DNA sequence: TGTGCCAGCAGCTTAGATCGGGGACAGGGCACCTACAATGAGCAGTTCTTC. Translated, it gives CASSLDRGQGTYNEQFF.

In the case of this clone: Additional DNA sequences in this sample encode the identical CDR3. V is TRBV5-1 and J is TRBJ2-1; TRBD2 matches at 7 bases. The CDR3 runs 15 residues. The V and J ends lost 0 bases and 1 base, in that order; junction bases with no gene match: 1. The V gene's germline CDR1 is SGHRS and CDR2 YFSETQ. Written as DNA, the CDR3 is TGCGCCAGCAGCTTGGGCGGGAGATCCTACAATGAGCAGTTCTTC. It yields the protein CASSLGGRSYNEQFF.

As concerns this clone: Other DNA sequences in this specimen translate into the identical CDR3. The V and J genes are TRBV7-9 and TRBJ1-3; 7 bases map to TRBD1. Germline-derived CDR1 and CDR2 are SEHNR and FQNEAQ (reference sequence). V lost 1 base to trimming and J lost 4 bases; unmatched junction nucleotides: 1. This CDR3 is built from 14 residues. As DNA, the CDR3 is TGTGCCAGCAGCTTAGGAGGGGGCGGAAACACCATATATTTT. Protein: CASSLGGGGNTIYF. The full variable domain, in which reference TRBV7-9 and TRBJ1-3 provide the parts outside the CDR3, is DTGVSQNPRHKITKRGQNVTFRCDPISEHNRLYWYRQTLGQGPEFLTYFQNEAQLEKSRLLSDRFSAERPKGSFSTLEIQRTEQGDSAMYLCASSLGGGGNTIYFGEGSWLTVV.

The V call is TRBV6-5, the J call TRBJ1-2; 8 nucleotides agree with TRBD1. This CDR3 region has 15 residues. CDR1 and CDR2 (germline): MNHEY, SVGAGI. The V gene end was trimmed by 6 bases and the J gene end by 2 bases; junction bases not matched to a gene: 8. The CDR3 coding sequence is TGTGCCAGCAGCCAAAACAGGGGGGCAAACTATGGCTACACCTTC. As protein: CASSQNRGANYGYTF.

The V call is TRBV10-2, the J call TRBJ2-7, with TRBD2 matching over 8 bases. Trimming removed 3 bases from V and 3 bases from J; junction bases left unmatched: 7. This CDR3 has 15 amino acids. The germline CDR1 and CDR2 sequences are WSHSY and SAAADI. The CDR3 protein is CASSEPPGLGYEQYF. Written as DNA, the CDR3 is TGCGCCAGCAGTGAACCGCCGGGACTAGGCTACGAGCAGTACTTC.

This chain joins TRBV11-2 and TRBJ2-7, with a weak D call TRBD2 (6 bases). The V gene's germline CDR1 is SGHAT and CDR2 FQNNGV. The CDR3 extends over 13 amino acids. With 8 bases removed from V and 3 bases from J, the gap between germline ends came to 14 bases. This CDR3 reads CASDRAGLYEQYF. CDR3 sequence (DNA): TGTGCCAGCGATCGTGCGGGACTCTACGAGCAGTACTTC. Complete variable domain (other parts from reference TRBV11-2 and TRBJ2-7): EAGVAQSPRYKIIEKRQSVAFWCNPISGHATLYWYQQILGQGPKLLIQFQNNGVVDDSQLPKDRFSAERLKGVDSTLKIQPAKLEDSAVYLCASDRAGLYEQYFGPGTRLTVT.

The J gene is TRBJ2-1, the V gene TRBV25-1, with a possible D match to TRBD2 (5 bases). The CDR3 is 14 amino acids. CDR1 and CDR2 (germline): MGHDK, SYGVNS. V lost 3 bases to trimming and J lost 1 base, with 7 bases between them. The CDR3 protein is CASSDGVSYNEQFF. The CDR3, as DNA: TGTGCCAGCAGTGACGGGGTTTCCTACAATGAGCAGTTCTTC. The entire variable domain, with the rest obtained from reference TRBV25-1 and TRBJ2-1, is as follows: EADIYQTPRYLVIGTGKKITLECSQTMGHDKMYWYQQDPGMELHLIHYSYGVNSTEKGDLSSESTVSRIRTEHFPLTLESARPSHTSQYLCASSDGVSYNEQFFGPGTRLTVL.